Below, 13 T cell receptor beta chains from the same sample are listed, as sequenced in a study of blood T cell repertoires in COVID-19. Some clones are missing from TCRdb's copy, which holds only in-frame ones; the method was immunoSEQ multiplex PCR. Of about 150,000 clones detected, approximately 81% appear once; the ten largest clones hold less than 10%. Sequenced: peripheral blood. The receptors derive from an older woman with COVID-19, enrolled during active disease.

The V call is TRBV9, the J call TRBJ2-5; D possibly corresponds to TRBD1 (5 bases). CDR1 is SGDLS and CDR2 is YYNGEE in the germline V gene. The V end was cut by 4 bases, the J end by 3 bases, with 13 bases between. CDR3 length: 14 amino acids. This chain's CDR3 is CASSSRTPEETQYF. CDR3 DNA: TGTGCCAGCAGCTCCCGGACACCCGAAGAGACCCAGTACTTC.

The gene calls are TRBV3-1 (or the pseudogene TRBV3-2) and TRBJ2-2, with TRBD2 matching 7 bases. The CDR3 extends over 18 amino acids. Germline lookup yields CDR1 LGHDT and CDR2 YNNKEL (reference sequence). V trimming: 1 base; J trimming: 0 bases; junction bases outside the gene matches: 8. The CDR3 protein is CASSQGPLGGTNTGELFF. CDR3 DNA: TGTGCCAGCAGCCAAGGTCCCCTGGGAGGGACGAACACCGGGGAGCTGTTTTTT.

V gene TRBV2 combines with J gene TRBJ2-3, with a possible D match to TRBD1 (6 bases). The germline V gene has CDR1 SNHLY and CDR2 FYNNEI. CDR3 length equals 15 residues. The V and J ends lost 1 base and 4 bases respectively, with 12 bases between them. The CDR3 sequence: CASSEGGRGPDTQYF. CDR3 DNA sequence: TGTGCCAGCAGTGAAGGAGGCAGGGGACCAGATACGCAGTATTTT. Combining the CDR3 with reference TRBV2 and TRBJ2-3 gives the whole variable domain EPEVTQTPSHQVTQMGQEVILRCVPISNHLYFYWYRQILGQKVEFLVSFYNNEISEKSEIFDDQFSVERPDGSNFTLKIRSTKLEDSAMYFCASSEGGRGPDTQYFGPGTRLTVL.

J is TRBJ1-1 and V is TRBV18, with 8 bases fitting TRBD1. The CDR3 length is 15 residues. After removal of 1 base from V and 4 bases from J, the junction contained 5 bases not matched to a gene. Germline V gives CDR1 KGHSH, CDR2 LQKENI. As DNA, the CDR3 is TGTGCCAGCTCACCACTGGACAGGGCGGGCACTGAAGCTTTCTTT. Translated, it gives CASSPLDRAGTEAFF.

CDR3 protein: CASSLERPTSGPGNEQFF. The CDR3 DNA reads as TGTGCCAGCAGCTTAGAACGTCCGACTAGCGGACCCGGTAATGAGCAGTTCTTC. V usage is TRBV11-2 and J usage is TRBJ2-1; 9 positions agree with TRBD2. The V and J ends lost 0 bases and 7 bases, in that order; junction bases with no gene match: 13. The V gene's germline CDR1 is SGHAT and CDR2 FQNNGV. The CDR3 runs 18 residues. The variable domain in full, completed from reference TRBV11-2 and TRBJ2-1, reads EAGVAQSPRYKIIEKRQSVAFWCNPISGHATLYWYQQILGQGPKLLIQFQNNGVVDDSQLPKDRFSAERLKGVDSTLKIQPAKLEDSAVYLCASSLERPTSGPGNEQFFGPGTRLTVL.

This chain uses TRBV5-6 with TRBJ1-2, with D maybe TRBD1 (6 bases). The germline V gene has CDR1 SGHDT and CDR2 YYEEEE. V was pared by 3 bases and J by 6 bases, with 18 bases between. The CDR3 covers 15 residues. The CDR3 bases are TGTGCCAGCAGCTCCCTCCGGGGGGGCGTAGATGGCTACACCTTC. It is translated as CASSSLRGGVDGYTF.

The CDR3 DNA is TGCAGCGTTGAACTAGCTCGCTTACGCAATGAGCAGTTCTTC. It yields the protein CSVELARLRNEQFF. The chain carries TRBV29-1 and TRBJ2-1; tentatively, D is TRBD2 (5 bases). The CDR3 extends over 14 amino acids. V was trimmed by 2 bases and J by 6 bases, leaving 14 bases between them. Germline loops: CDR1 SQVTM, CDR2 ANQGSEA.

The chain employs TRBV2 and TRBJ1-2; D ambiguous. From germline, CDR1 is SNHLY and CDR2 FYNNEI. Trimming removed 7 bases from V and 1 base from J, with 10 bases in between. The CDR3 loop spans 13 amino acids. The CDR3 DNA is TGTGCCAGCACTAAAGACTTTAACTATGGCTACACCTTC. Protein sequence: CASTKDFNYGYTF.

This clone was recorded only once. The chain recombines TRBV27 with TRBJ2-3; the D gene is possibly TRBD2 (6 bases). Germline V gives CDR1 MNHEY, CDR2 SMNVEV (reference sequence). Trimming left V 5 bases short and J 4 bases short, with 13 bases between. The CDR3 runs 14 residues. The CDR3 region has the DNA TGTGCCAGCAGTATAGGAGGGATCGCAGATACGCAGTATTTT. It yields the protein CASSIGGIADTQYF.

This chain connects TRBV5-4 to TRBJ1-1; 9 bases line up with TRBD1. CDR1 is SGHNT, CDR2 YYREEE, per germline (reference sequence). This CDR3 comprises 13 residues. After removal of 2 bases from V and 4 bases from J, the junction contained 0 bases not matched to a gene. The CDR3, as DNA: TGTGCCAGCAGCTTACAGGGGGCCACTGAAGCTTTCTTT. It yields the protein CASSLQGATEAFF. Full variable domain (missing parts from reference TRBV5-4 and TRBJ1-1): ETGVTQSPTHLIKTRGQQVTLRCSSQSGHNTVSWYQQALGQGPQFIFQYYREEENGRGNFPPRFSGLQFPNYSSELNVNALELDDSALYLCASSLQGATEAFFGQGTRLTVV.

Only one count was recorded for this clone. The V call is TRBV29-1, the J call TRBJ1-5, with 7 bases fitting TRBD1. Germline loops: CDR1 SQVTM, CDR2 ANQGSEA. Trimming at V came to 5 bases and at J to 2 bases, leaving 15 bases not matched to a gene. CDR3 length equals 17 residues. CDR3 region: CSVSTTTGIGGNQPQHF. For the CDR3, the DNA is TGCAGCGTTTCAACTACGACAGGGATTGGAGGCAATCAGCCCCAGCATTTT.

The rearrangement links TRBV5-1 to TRBJ1-1, with 8 bases aligning to TRBD1. CDR3 length equals 17 residues. Germline V gene sequence: CDR1 SGHRS, CDR2 YFSETQ. The J segment lost 6 bases and the V segment lost 4 bases, leaving 17 bases of the junction unmatched. The CDR3 sequence: CASSTPETGVSSAEAFF. CDR3 DNA: TGCGCCAGCAGCACTCCCGAGACAGGGGTGTCTAGCGCTGAAGCTTTCTTT.

The CDR3 nucleotides are TGTGCCAGTAGTATAGGTTGGGAGAGACCTAACGCCTACAATGAGCAGTTCTTC. Translating gives CASSIGWERPNAYNEQFF. The chain uses TRBV19 and TRBJ2-1, with D perhaps TRBD2 (5 bases). The germline gives CDR1 LNHDA, CDR2 SQIVND (reference sequence). V was cut by 1 base and J by 2 bases, with 18 bases left in between. The CDR3 is 18 amino acids.